These T cell receptor beta chains were read from a single sample in a study of T cell repertoires in cytomegalovirus infection. Antigen specificity for these receptors is unknown. TCRdb fed the reads into MiXCR, producing one record per CDR3 protein. The sample gives about 830,000 distinct CDR3 sequences, 32% of which show up once; around 11% is in the top ten. This specimen consisted of cultured CD8+ T cells from PBMCs, obtained from culture after CMV antigen stimulation. These receptors came from a human donor in good health (CMV status not recorded). Some clones in this sample may be carry-over from other donors' samples. CDR3s include the opening cysteine and the closing phenylalanine or tryptophan. The order of the fields is CDR3 length, clone size, J gene, V gene, CDR3 protein. Clone size is shown for a subset of rows, as once, few, many or a class of expanded clone.

cdr3_length: 17; clone_size: .; j_call: TRBJ2-5; v_call: TRBV24-1; cdr3_aa: CATSDLRGTGNQETQYF
cdr3_length: 15; clone_size: .; j_call: TRBJ2-3; v_call: TRBV2; cdr3_aa: CASTNSPTTTDTQYF
cdr3_length: 13; clone_size: .; j_call: TRBJ1-1; v_call: TRBV19; cdr3_aa: CASRSKTNTEAFF
cdr3_length: 15; clone_size: few; j_call: TRBJ1-1; v_call: TRBV4-1; cdr3_aa: CASSHNQGARTEAFF
cdr3_length: 13; clone_size: .; j_call: TRBJ1-2; v_call: TRBV29-1; cdr3_aa: CSVEGGQFYGYTF
cdr3_length: 16; clone_size: many; j_call: TRBJ2-2; v_call: TRBV7-9; cdr3_aa: CASSLLPGWDTGELFF
cdr3_length: 15; clone_size: .; j_call: TRBJ1-4; v_call: TRBV27; cdr3_aa: CASSFGTRGGEKLFF
cdr3_length: 12; clone_size: few; j_call: TRBJ1-2; v_call: TRBV25-1; cdr3_aa: CASSDRMNGYTF
cdr3_length: 15; clone_size: few; j_call: TRBJ2-1; v_call: TRBV12-3/TRBV12-4; cdr3_aa: CASSTPGLPYNEQFF
cdr3_length: 15; clone_size: .; j_call: TRBJ2-1; v_call: TRBV6-2/TRBV6-3; cdr3_aa: CASSYYETDYNEQFF
cdr3_length: 14; clone_size: few; j_call: TRBJ1-2; v_call: TRBV12-3/TRBV12-4; cdr3_aa: CASSSRVVDYGYTF
cdr3_length: 14; clone_size: .; j_call: TRBJ2-5; v_call: TRBV7-7; cdr3_aa: CASSSPVGGETQYF
cdr3_length: 14; clone_size: .; j_call: TRBJ1-5; v_call: TRBV4-1; cdr3_aa: CASSDDRGDQPQHF
cdr3_length: 18; clone_size: few; j_call: TRBJ1-2; v_call: TRBV2; cdr3_aa: CASSAHLSPGSGEYGYTF
cdr3_length: 15; clone_size: .; j_call: TRBJ1-1; v_call: TRBV5-1; cdr3_aa: CASSLGTLGNTEAFF
cdr3_length: 16; clone_size: .; j_call: TRBJ2-3; v_call: TRBV6-6; cdr3_aa: CASSTGPPTSTDTQYF
cdr3_length: 17; clone_size: .; j_call: TRBJ1-5; v_call: TRBV12-3/TRBV12-4; cdr3_aa: CASSFFPGELINQPQHF
cdr3_length: 15; clone_size: few; j_call: TRBJ1-5; v_call: TRBV27; cdr3_aa: CASSITGTFNQPQHF
cdr3_length: 19; clone_size: many; j_call: TRBJ2-3; v_call: TRBV7-2; cdr3_aa: CASSPRGGLGSGGVNTQYF
cdr3_length: 19; clone_size: .; j_call: TRBJ2-1; v_call: TRBV3-1; cdr3_aa: CASSQVGGTSGGLYNEQFF
cdr3_length: 16; clone_size: .; j_call: TRBJ2-7; v_call: TRBV27; cdr3_aa: CASSPSVGGLSYEQYF
cdr3_length: 14; clone_size: .; j_call: TRBJ2-5; v_call: TRBV5-4; cdr3_aa: CASSLDRNQETQYF